One sample yielded the 28 T cell receptor beta chains listed below, sequenced in a study of blood T cell repertoires in COVID-19. Produced via immunoSEQ multiplex PCR; TCRdb's table is partial and in-frame only. The sample has more than 65,000 clones; roughly 73% are singletons. The sample was peripheral blood. The receptor set was obtained from a human donor in a cohort sampled during active COVID-19.

The rearrangement links TRBV4-1 to TRBJ1-3; D is unclear. Germline V gene sequence: CDR1 MGHRA, CDR2 YSYEKL. The CDR3 runs to 17 residues. Trimming left V 4 bases short and J 0 bases short, with 16 bases between. In nucleotides, the CDR3 is TGCGCCAGCAGCCGAGAGGGAGGTTCTCTCTCTGGAAACACCATATATTTT. Translated: CASSREGGSLSGNTIYF.

The rearrangement links TRBV9 to TRBJ1-6; no clear D gene. Germline assignment: CDR1 SGDLS and CDR2 YYNGEE. The CDR3 length is 13 residues. The V gene lost 4 bases and the J gene lost 6 bases, with 8 bases spanning the gap. The CDR3 nucleotides read TGTGCCAGCAGCTCCGGTCCTAATTCACCCCTCCACTTT. Translation: CASSSGPNSPLHF.

The rearrangement uses TRBV7-6 and TRBJ2-6; possible D gene TRBD1, 6 bases. The CDR3 sequence is 17 residues long. Trimming took 5 bases from V and 2 from J, leaving 16 bases between them. In germline, CDR1 is SGHVS, CDR2 FNYEAQ. This chain's CDR3 is CASSALLQGTGANVLTF. CDR3 DNA sequence: TGTGCCAGCAGCGCACTACTACAGGGTACTGGGGCCAACGTCCTGACTTTC.

As concerns this clone: Other DNA sequences in the sample encode the same CDR3. The rearrangement joins TRBV28 to TRBJ2-6; perhaps TRBD1 as D (5 bases). V was shortened by 2 bases and J by 2 bases, with 7 bases between the two germline ends. The germline V gene has CDR1 MDHEN and CDR2 SYDVKM. The length of the CDR3 is 15 residues. CDR3 coding DNA: TGTGCCAGCAGTTTACAAGGGGCTGGGGCCAACGTCCTGACTTTC. The encoded protein is CASSLQGAGANVLTF.

The rearrangement joins TRBV25-1 to TRBJ1-6; 9 positions match TRBD1. CDR1 and CDR2 (germline): MGHDK, SYGVNS. The CDR3 loop spans 13 amino acids. The V gene end was trimmed by 6 bases and the J gene end by 10 bases; junction bases not matched to a gene: 4. The CDR3 loop is CASSTGGWSPLHF. The CDR3 bases are TGTGCCAGCAGCACAGGGGGCTGGTCACCCCTCCACTTT. Full variable domain (rest looked up from reference TRBV25-1 and TRBJ1-6): EADIYQTPRYLVIGTGKKITLECSQTMGHDKMYWYQQDPGMELHLIHYSYGVNSTEKGDLSSESTVSRIRTEHFPLTLESARPSHTSQYLCASSTGGWSPLHFGNGTRLTVT.

This clone was observed a handful of times. The chain employs TRBV12-5 and TRBJ1-1, with a weak D call TRBD1 (6 bases). Between the trimmed V and J ends, which lost 5 bases and 4 bases, there was a span of 14 bases. There are 14 residues in the CDR3. Germline V gene sequence: CDR1 LGHNT, CDR2 FRNRAP. The CDR3 here is CASGPGTSATEAFF. The CDR3 DNA reads TGTGCTAGTGGTCCCGGGACATCAGCCACTGAAGCTTTCTTT.

The chain uses TRBV2 and TRBJ1-5, with D unresolved. V lost 1 base to trimming and J lost 6 bases, with 13 bases between them. This CDR3 spans 15 amino acids. Germline assignment: CDR1 SNHLY and CDR2 FYNNEI. CDR3 in amino acids: CASSEGGSGGQPQHF. CDR3 nucleotides: TGTGCCAGCAGTGAAGGCGGCTCCGGTGGTCAGCCCCAGCATTTT.

The chain joins TRBV6-1 to TRBJ1-1; D uncertain. The CDR3 covers 14 residues. Per the germline V gene, CDR1 is MNHNS and CDR2 is SASEGT. Trimming left V 3 bases short and J 0 bases short, with 8 bases between. The CDR3 nucleotides read TGTGCCAGCAGTGATAAAGCCATGAACACTGAAGCTTTCTTT. Protein product: CASSDKAMNTEAFF.

V and J are TRBV6-4 and TRBJ2-1; TRBD2 aligns across 8 bases. V was pared by 4 bases and J by 12 bases, with 2 bases of the junction left unmatched. From germline, CDR1 is MRHNA and CDR2 SNTAGT. The CDR3 has 11 amino acids. The CDR3 DNA reads as TGTGCCAGCAGTGCGGGGGGGCGGCAGTTCTTC. Translated, it gives CASSAGGRQFF.

In this sample, this clone turned up a few times. The rearrangement uses TRBV5-5 and TRBJ2-7; 7 bases map to TRBD2. The germline gives CDR1 SGHKS, CDR2 YYEKEE (reference sequence). V trimming: 7 bases; J trimming: 0 bases; junction bases outside the gene matches: 4. The CDR3 has 13 residues. The CDR3 coding sequence is TGTGCCAGCCTAGCGGACCGCTCCTACGAGCAGTACTTC. Its protein is CASLADRSYEQYF.

The chain carries TRBV12-3 or TRBV12-4 and TRBJ1-1; a weak D match, TRBD1 (6 bases). V was cut by 3 bases and J by 7 bases, with 9 bases left in between. CDR3 length: 12 amino acids. CDR3 region: CASSFPTGEAFF. DNA for the CDR3: TGTGCCAGCAGTTTCCCGACAGGTGAAGCTTTCTTT.

The chain carries TRBV19 and TRBJ2-2, with a tentative D call TRBD1 (5 bases). From germline, CDR1 is LNHDA and CDR2 SQIVND (reference sequence). The CDR3 contains 15 residues. V was clipped by 0 bases and J by 4 bases, with 9 bases between them. The DNA of the CDR3 is TGTGCCAGTAGTATAGATGGGGCGGTCACCGGGGAGCTGTTTTTT. Protein product: CASSIDGAVTGELFF.

The chain links TRBV20-1 to TRBJ1-2; D is unresolved. With 5 bases removed from V and 7 bases from J, the gap between germline ends came to 11 bases. CDR1 and CDR2 from the germline V gene are DFQATT and SNEGSKA (reference sequence). The CDR3 contains 11 residues. The CDR3 reads CSAYLVGGYTF. CDR3 bases: TGCAGTGCTTACTTAGTCGGTGGCTACACCTTC.

The V call is TRBV11-2, the J call TRBJ1-1; D might be TRBD1 (6 bases). Trimming pared 3 bases from V and 0 bases from J, leaving 11 bases between. The CDR3 sequence is 15 residues long. Germline CDR1 and CDR2: SGHAT and FQNNGV. The CDR3 DNA sequence: TGTGCCAGCAGCTTGCAGGGGCACATGAACACTGAAGCTTTCTTT. Its translation is CASSLQGHMNTEAFF.

In its sample, this clone was seen a few times. This chain uses TRBV6-5 with TRBJ2-7; possible D gene TRBD2, 5 bases. V lost 0 bases, J lost 5 bases, and 14 bases lay in between. CDR1 and CDR2 from the germline V gene are MNHEY and SVGAGI. This CDR3 comprises 15 residues. The CDR3 loop is CASSYSPGAGNEQYF. The CDR3 coding sequence is TGTGCCAGCAGTTACTCGCCTGGCGCCGGGAACGAGCAGTACTTC.

The genes are TRBV27 and TRBJ2-1, with 9 bases fitting TRBD2. The V gene's germline CDR1 is MNHEY and CDR2 SMNVEV (reference sequence). V lost 5 bases, J lost 9 bases, and 14 bases stayed unmatched. The CDR3 length is 16 residues. CDR3 in amino acids: CASSPWGTSSSGEQFF. DNA for the CDR3: TGTGCCAGCAGTCCATGGGGGACTAGCTCCTCTGGTGAGCAGTTCTTC.

The V and J genes are TRBV9 and TRBJ2-3; D call uncertain. CDR1 and CDR2 from the germline V gene are SGDLS and YYNGEE. The germline V and J ends were trimmed by 4 bases and 4 bases, with 7 bases remaining between them. There are 12 residues in the CDR3. The DNA of the CDR3 is TGTGCCAGCAGCACTTCGGCAGATACGCAGTATTTT. Protein product: CASSTSADTQYF.

The chain has TRBV9 and TRBJ2-7; the D gene is possibly TRBD1 (5 bases). Germline lookup yields CDR1 SGDLS and CDR2 YYNGEE. Trimming cost V 0 bases and J 7 bases, with 20 bases left between them. The CDR3 totals 16 residues. Here the CDR3 reads CASSVEGTPIRGEQYF. CDR3 DNA: TGTGCCAGCAGCGTAGAGGGAACTCCGATAAGGGGAGAGCAGTACTTC. Complete variable domain (other parts from reference TRBV9 and TRBJ2-7): DSGVTQTPKHLITATGQRVTLRCSPRSGDLSVYWYQQSLDQGLQFLIQYYNGEERAKGNILERFSAQQFPDLHSELNLSSLELGDSALYFCASSVEGTPIRGEQYFGPGTRLTVT.

V is TRBV7-8 and J is TRBJ2-7; 10 bases are a match to TRBD2. Per germline, CDR1 SGHVS and CDR2 FQNEAQ. The CDR3 has 16 residues. V was pared by 6 bases and J by 0 bases, with 8 bases of the junction left unmatched. The CDR3 region has the DNA TGTGCCAGCAGTAACCTAGCGGGGGCCATCTCCTACGAGCAGTACTTC. It yields the protein CASSNLAGAISYEQYF.

The chain employs TRBV28 and TRBJ2-7, with D possibly matching TRBD1 (5 bases). Germline CDR1 reads MDHEN; CDR2 reads SYDVKM. The length of the CDR3 is 16 residues. V gave up 5 bases and J gave up 2 bases, with 19 bases separating them. This CDR3 reads CASSGEGAIIPYEQYF. In DNA form, the CDR3 reads TGTGCCAGCAGTGGTGAAGGGGCGATCATACCCTACGAGCAGTACTTC.

V gene TRBV9 combines with J gene TRBJ2-5, with D possibly being TRBD1 (6 bases). The CDR3 length is 10 residues. V lost 6 bases and J lost 11, with 11 bases in between. The germline CDR1 and CDR2 sequences are SGDLS and YYNGEE. CDR3: CASTLGAQYF. CDR3 nucleotide sequence: TGTGCCAGCACTTTGGGGGCTCAGTACTTC.

This clone was observed a handful of times. The chain has TRBV19 and TRBJ1-1; weak D call: TRBD1 (5 bases). From germline, CDR1 is LNHDA and CDR2 SQIVND (reference sequence). This CDR3 region has 12 residues. Trimming pared 2 bases from V and 7 bases from J, leaving 8 bases between. The DNA for the CDR3 is TGTGCCAGTAGTATACGCGGGGGTGAAGCTTTCTTT. Encoded protein: CASSIRGGEAFF.

The chain couples TRBV18 to TRBJ2-2; D might be TRBD2 (6 bases). The germline V gene encodes CDR1 KGHSH and CDR2 LQKENI. The CDR3 runs 16 residues. Trimming shortened V by 3 bases and J by 5 bases, and 16 bases separated the two germline ends. The CDR3 here is CASSPWDSKGTGELFF. Written as DNA, the CDR3 is TGTGCCAGCTCACCCTGGGACTCCAAGGGGACCGGGGAGCTGTTTTTT.

This sequence joins TRBV30 and TRBJ1-5, with TRBD1 identical over 10 bases. V shed 4 bases and J 7 bases; nucleotides not matched to a gene: 13. The CDR3 extends over 16 amino acids. CDR1 is GTSNPN and CDR2 is SVGIG in the germline V gene (reference sequence). CDR3 sequence reads: CAWTPPGQGVRQPQHF. In nucleotides, the CDR3 is TGTGCCTGGACCCCCCCCGGACAGGGGGTCAGGCAGCCCCAGCATTTT.

CDR3 in DNA: TGTGCCAGCAGCTGGGCCGGGACTAGCGGCACAGATACGCAGTATTTT. Its protein is CASSWAGTSGTDTQYF. This chain uses TRBV7-2 with TRBJ2-3; 10 bases agree with TRBD2. Germline values: CDR1 SGHTA, CDR2 FQGNSA. J gave up 1 base and V 4 bases, and 5 bases lay outside the gene matches. This CDR3 is built from 16 residues.

The chain has TRBV7-9 and TRBJ2-7, with TRBD1 matching 7 bases. With V trimmed by 3 bases and J by 1 base, 3 bases remained unmatched. CDR1 is SEHNR, CDR2 FQNEAQ, per germline (reference sequence). CDR3 size: 14 residues. CDR3 sequence (DNA): TGTGCCAGCAGCTTCCGGGACAGTTCCTACGAGCAGTACTTC. This translates into CASSFRDSSYEQYF.

This clone was seen at least ten times. The chain is built from TRBV3-1 (or the pseudogene TRBV3-2) and TRBJ2-5; tentatively, D is TRBD1 (5 bases). Trimming left V 4 bases short and J 0 bases short, with 12 bases between. The germline gives CDR1 LGHDT, CDR2 YNNKEL (reference sequence). CDR3 length: 15 residues. CDR3 nucleotide sequence: TGTGCCAGCAGCCCAGGGCTACAGGACCAAGAGACCCAGTACTTC. Translated: CASSPGLQDQETQYF.

The CDR3 DNA follows: TGCGCCAGCAGCGTAGGCGGACAGGGCAATGAGCAGTTCTTC. This translates into CASSVGGQGNEQFF. The chain has TRBV5-1 and TRBJ2-1, with 8 bases matching TRBD1. The germline CDR1 and CDR2 sequences are SGHRS and YFSETQ. After removal of 4 bases from V and 6 bases from J, the junction contained 6 bases not matched to a gene. There are 14 residues in the CDR3.